This T cell receptor (beta chain) is from a study of blood T cell repertoires in COVID-19. Across the whole study: Both acute and convalescent COVID-19 samples were obtained from the United States, Italy and Spain. T cells, B-cell-depleted T cells, or PBMCs provided the cDNA or gDNA that served as material.

Participant age was about 18 to 89 years, and participants resided in 25 or so US areas. For recovered donors of Cohort 3, there were two negative PCRs, clearance, or symptom resolution. Germline lookup yields CDR1 LGHDT and CDR2 YNNKEL (reference sequence). The CDR3 has 18 residues. V lost 0 bases to trimming and J lost 2 bases; unmatched junction nucleotides: 6. The assay was immunoSEQ multiplex PCR, and TCRdb's table has in-frame clones only and misses some. This sample yields 450,000 to 600,000 clones, of which roughly 87% are seen a single time; about 0.75% belongs to the top ten. The chain combines TRBV3-1 (or the pseudogene TRBV3-2) with TRBJ2-3, with 12 nucleotides matching TRBD2. This TCR was recovered from a woman between 18 and 29 years old who had recovered from COVID-19. Sequencing was carried out using PBMCs or T cells enriched from blood (not recorded which). The CDR3 bases are TGTGCCAGCAGCCAAGATCGGACTAGCGGGGAAATCACAGATACGCAGTATTTT. Translating it yields CASSQDRTSGEITDTQYF.